What follows is one T cell receptor beta chain and its context. The data were obtained in a study of long-term antiretroviral therapy in people with HIV. Study background: Some samples came about a decade before the 2015 immediate-ART recommendation, and these were the earliest.

Without exception, participants with HIV were treated in the United States. Samples held about 0.95-10 million cryopreserved PBMC, and DNA extraction followed. The V gene's germline CDR1 is LGHNA and CDR2 YSLEER. V was pared by 6 bases and J by 0 bases, with 9 bases between. The CDR3 spans 14 residues. The assay used was immunoSEQ (version v3.0), run at survey level. The table came from immunoSEQ multiplex PCR; TCRdb's copy has only in-frame clones and leaves some out. This table has some 22,000 clones, around 83% appearing once. The receptor was isolated from a man aged 50 to 60 with HIV. The genes are TRBV4-3 and TRBJ2-1; possible D gene TRBD2, 5 bases. Sequencing used unsorted PBMCs, obtained 0.4 years after starting antiretroviral therapy. CDR3 sequence (DNA): TGCGCCAGCAGTCGAGGGAGCTCCTACAATGAGCAGTTCTTC. Protein product: CASSRGSSYNEQFF.